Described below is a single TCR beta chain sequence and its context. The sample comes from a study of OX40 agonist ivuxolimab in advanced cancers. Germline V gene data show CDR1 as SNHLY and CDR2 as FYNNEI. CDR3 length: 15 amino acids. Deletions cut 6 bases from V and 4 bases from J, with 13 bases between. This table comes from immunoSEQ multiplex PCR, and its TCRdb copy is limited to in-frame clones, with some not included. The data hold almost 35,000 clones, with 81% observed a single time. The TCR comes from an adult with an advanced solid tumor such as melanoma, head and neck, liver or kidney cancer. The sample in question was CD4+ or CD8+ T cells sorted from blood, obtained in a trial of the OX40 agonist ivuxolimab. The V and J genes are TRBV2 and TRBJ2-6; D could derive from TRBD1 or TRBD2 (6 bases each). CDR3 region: CASSQRGAGANVLTF. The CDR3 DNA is TGTGCCAGCAGCCAGAGGGGGGCCGGGGCCAACGTCCTGACTTTC.